This T cell receptor (beta chain) emerged from a study of metastatic and nonmetastatic thyroid tumors. Study context: Repertoires of blood and of tissue (tumor or nodule) from malignant and benign thyroid patients were compared. Study-level results: Reported TCR beta diversity, measured in blood and tumor, was significantly higher for malignant thyroid tumors than for benign nodules.

The CDR3 is 15 amino acids. The V gene's germline CDR1 is SEHNR and CDR2 FQNEAQ (reference sequence). V lost 2 bases, J lost 7 bases, and 12 bases lay in between. As handled by the study authors: The study took CDR3 differences across clinicopathological groups and made a distant-metastasis classifier for papillary thyroid cancer from them. TCRdb re-called the PCR reads with MiXCR. TCRdb, not the authors, supplied the V and J calls. The sample has approximately 3,800 clones, around 31% seen once. By frequency in the sample, this clone is medium-sized. The target antigen is unknown. Patients had received no treatment of any kind before thyroid surgery.

This TCR was recovered from a female donor with papillary thyroid cancer or a benign thyroid nodule (not recorded which). Some clones in this sample may be carry-over from other donors' samples. This rearrangement joins TRBV7-9 to TRBJ1-6; TRBD1 might be the D (5 bases). The material sequenced was adjacent normal tissue. The CDR3 DNA sequence: TGTGCCAGCAGCTTAAGGGGTCTGGGCAATTCACCCCTCCACTTT. Its protein product is CASSLRGLGNSPLHF.